These 16 T cell receptor beta chains were all obtained from the same sample, sequenced in a study of graft-versus-host responses after intestinal transplantation. Clones were read by immunoSEQ multiplex PCR, and TCRdb kept only the in-frame ones, dropping some. Seen here are tens of thousands of clones, roughly nine tenths observed once, and the top ten hold 3.5% to 5%. The sequencing here drew on PBMCs, taken 524 days after transplant. These receptors all stem from a human patient who received an intestinal transplant, so some T cells may come from the graft donor.

The rearrangement uses TRBV12-5 and TRBJ2-1; 7 positions match TRBD2. V lost 5 bases to trimming and J lost 2 bases; unmatched junction nucleotides: 3. The V gene's germline CDR1 is LGHNT and CDR2 FRNRAP. This CDR3 is built from 14 residues. CDR3 DNA: TGTGCTAGTGGTACGGGGACTACCTACAATGAGCAGTTCTTC. Amino acid sequence: CASGTGTTYNEQFF.

This rearrangement joins TRBV19 to TRBJ2-3; a possible D gene is TRBD2 (5 bases). The germline gives CDR1 LNHDA, CDR2 SQIVND (reference sequence). This CDR3 has 15 amino acids. Trimming cost V 7 bases and J 1 base, with 15 bases left between them. This CDR3 is CASKEDWWGTDTQYF. The DNA of the CDR3 is TGTGCCAGTAAGGAGGACTGGTGGGGCACAGATACGCAGTATTTT.

The genes are TRBV5-1 and TRBJ2-1, with 11 bases identical to TRBD2. Per germline, CDR1 SGHRS and CDR2 YFSETQ. Losses at the gene ends were 3 bases for V and 5 bases for J; bases not matched to a gene: 4. CDR3 length: 15 amino acids. In DNA form, the CDR3 reads TGCGCCAGCAGCTGGGGACTAGCGGTAAACAATGAGCAGTTCTTC. Its protein product is CASSWGLAVNNEQFF.

V and J are TRBV5-6 and TRBJ2-2; tentatively, D is TRBD1 (5 bases). The CDR3 is 17 amino acids. Deletions cut 5 bases from V and 1 base from J, with 18 bases between. The germline V gene encodes CDR1 SGHDT and CDR2 YYEEEE. CDR3 nucleotides: TGTGCCAGCAGACCGACAGAGTCAAAAATGAACACCGGGGAGCTGTTTTTT. Translation gives CASRPTESKMNTGELFF.

CDR3 loop: CASASGGAYEQYF. The CDR3, as DNA: TGTGCCAGCGCTAGCGGGGGAGCCTACGAGCAGTACTTC. The gene calls are TRBV18 and TRBJ2-5; 10 bases align to TRBD2. Matching the DNA end better, TRBJ2-7 makes the J call doubtful. Germline V gene sequence: CDR1 KGHSH, CDR2 LQKENI. The CDR3 covers 13 residues.

V is TRBV5-6 and J is TRBJ2-1; the D gene is possibly TRBD2 (6 bases). Trimming stripped 1 base from V and 9 bases from J, with 20 bases between. The CDR3 is made up of 16 amino acids. Germline-derived CDR1 and CDR2 are SGHDT and YYEEEE. CDR3 sequence (DNA): TGTGCCAGCAGCTTGAGCTTAGCGGTATCATGGGGTGAGCAGTTCTTC. It translates to CASSLSLAVSWGEQFF.

This clone is a singleton in its sample. The chain recombines TRBV28 with TRBJ1-3, with TRBD1 matching 12 bases. V dropped 2 bases and J dropped 5; count of bases not matched to a gene: 13. CDR1 is MDHEN and CDR2 is SYDVKM in the germline V gene. The CDR3 sequence is 19 residues long. The CDR3 sequence is CASSLPAVTGQGARNTIYF. The CDR3 region has the DNA TGTGCCAGCAGTTTACCCGCCGTGACGGGACAGGGGGCAAGAAACACCATATATTTT.

The CDR3, as DNA: TGTGCCAGCAGGACTCGGGGCCTTAGCTCCTACAATGAGCAGTTCTTC. Its protein is CASRTRGLSSYNEQFF. The rearrangement links TRBV28 to TRBJ2-1; D assignment may be TRBD1 or TRBD2 (5 bases each). This CDR3 comprises 16 residues. V was pared by 6 bases and J by 0 bases, with 15 bases between. Germline V gene data show CDR1 as MDHEN and CDR2 as SYDVKM.

The chain recombines TRBV7-2 with TRBJ1-5; D is possibly TRBD1 (5 bases). This CDR3 contains 15 residues. V was pared by 5 bases and J by 0 bases, with 11 bases between. CDR1 is SGHTA, CDR2 FQGNSA, per germline. CDR3: CASSPRDYSNQPQHF. CDR3 nucleotides: TGTGCCAGCAGCCCCAGGGACTATAGCAATCAGCCCCAGCATTTT.

The chain employs TRBV30 and TRBJ2-5, with D uncertain. The germline V gene encodes CDR1 GTSNPN and CDR2 SVGIG (reference sequence). V was clipped by 0 bases and J by 9 bases, with 20 bases between them. This CDR3 has 15 residues. This CDR3 reads CAWSVGQAPTLPQYF. The CDR3 DNA reads TGTGCCTGGAGTGTAGGTCAGGCCCCAACATTACCCCAGTACTTC.

V and J are TRBV5-1 and TRBJ2-3; D unclear. V was cut by 5 bases and J by 2 bases, with 6 bases left in between. The CDR3 contains 12 residues. Germline V gene data show CDR1 as SGHRS and CDR2 as YFSETQ. The CDR3 DNA is TGCGCCAGCAGTACCGACACAGATACGCAGTATTTT. This gives the protein CASSTDTDTQYF.

This chain connects TRBV5-1 to TRBJ2-1, with 12 bases lining up with TRBD2. This CDR3 is built from 16 residues. The V and J ends lost 4 bases and 5 bases, in that order; junction bases with no gene match: 7. CDR1 and CDR2 (germline): SGHRS, YFSETQ. The CDR3 bases are TGCGCCAGCAGCGCCCCGACTAGCGGGAGAGACAATGAGCAGTTCTTC. This translates into CASSAPTSGRDNEQFF.

This clone was seen just once. The rearrangement uses TRBV5-1 and TRBJ2-2, with unresolved D. Trimming cost V 1 base and J 3 bases, with 10 bases left between them. Germline V gene data show CDR1 as SGHRS and CDR2 as YFSETQ. This CDR3 has 15 residues. CDR3 DNA: TGCGCCAGCAGCTTGTCCTCTAGGGACACCGGGGAGCTGTTTTTT. The encoded protein is CASSLSSRDTGELFF.

This chain links TRBV28 with TRBJ2-5; the match to TRBD2 covers 11 bases. The J call may be wrong; the DNA end is better matched by TRBJ2-7. CDR3 length equals 14 residues. Germline values: CDR1 MDHEN, CDR2 SYDVKM. CDR3 protein: CASSTGLAVYEQYF. The CDR3 region has the DNA TGTGCCAGCAGTACGGGACTAGCGGTTTACGAGCAGTACTTC.

CDR3 sequence (DNA): TGTGCCAGCAGCACAGACAGCGATCAGCCCCAGCATTTT. Its translation: CASSTDSDQPQHF. The chain employs TRBV9 and TRBJ1-5; D might be TRBD1 (5 bases). In germline, CDR1 is SGDLS, CDR2 YYNGEE. The ends were cut back, 4 bases at V and 5 bases at J, with 10 bases in the middle. This CDR3 has 13 residues.

This clone was seen a handful of times. This rearrangement joins TRBV30 to TRBJ1-5; no firm D call. The V gene's germline CDR1 is GTSNPN and CDR2 SVGIG (reference sequence). The CDR3 spans 14 residues. V lost 1 base and J lost 2, with 9 bases in between. In DNA, the CDR3 is TGTGCCTGGAGTGATGGGCAGCGCAATCAGCCCCAGCATTTT. Its translation: CAWSDGQRNQPQHF. The full variable domain, in which reference TRBV30 and TRBJ1-5 provide the parts outside the CDR3, is SQTIHQWPATLVQPVGSPLSLECTVEGTSNPNLYWYRQAAGRGLQLLFYSVGIGQISSEVPQNLSASRPQDRQFILSSKKLLLSDSGFYLCAWSDGQRNQPQHFGDGTRLSIL.